This T cell receptor beta chain was captured in a study of T cells after yellow fever vaccination. TCRdb recomputed calls from the 5' RACE reads with MiXCR, one row per CDR3 protein. Here the sample spans around 590,000 distinct CDR3 sequences, around 12% being singletons. Germline V lookup: CDR1 MDHEN, CDR2 SYDVKM. The CDR3 totals 14 residues. The trim removed 6 bases at V and 9 bases at J, leaving 10 bases unmatched. The rearrangement uses TRBV28 and TRBJ2-7; 11 positions match TRBD1. The sequence derives from a man between 25 and 39 years old who received the YFV17D yellow fever vaccine. Sample: PBMCs, taken on the day of the yellow fever booster vaccination. CDR3 sequence: CASSNRDRGFGQYF. CDR3 DNA sequence: TGTGCCAGCAGCAACCGGGACAGGGGGTTTGGGCAGTACTTC.